A single sample gave rise to the 22 T cell receptor beta chains below, sequenced in a study of T cells in Graves' hyperthyroidism and ophthalmopathy. RNA transcripts served as the template for amplifying TCR beta CDR3 regions. HTBI primers drove first-round RT-PCR of the TCR CDR3. Each CDR3 protein gets one entry after TCRdb re-called the multiplex PCR reads with MiXCR. This table has approximately 360,000 distinct CDR3 sequences, about a sixth appearing once. The sequenced sample was blood. The source of these receptors is a woman between 18 and 29 years old with Graves' hyperthyroidism that later progressed to Graves' ophthalmopathy.

Many counts were recorded for this clonotype. The chain uses TRBV20-1 and TRBJ2-7; perhaps TRBD2 as D (5 bases). Germline V gives CDR1 DFQATT, CDR2 SNEGSKA (reference sequence). The CDR3 runs to 14 residues. With 6 bases removed from V and 2 bases from J, the gap between germline ends came to 17 bases. The CDR3 reads CSANSGNSAYEQYF. CDR3 DNA sequence: TGCAGTGCCAACTCGGGAAACTCGGCCTACGAGCAGTACTTC.

This clonotype was detected many times. The chain uses TRBV27 and TRBJ2-7; 7 bases align to TRBD1. Germline lookup yields CDR1 MNHEY and CDR2 SMNVEV (reference sequence). This CDR3 is 13 amino acids long. V lost 6 bases to trimming and J lost 0 bases; unmatched junction nucleotides: 2. CDR3 DNA sequence: TGTGCCAGCAGACAGGGGAGCTCCTACGAGCAGTACTTC. Translating gives CASRQGSSYEQYF.

This clonotype turned up a few times. This chain links TRBV7-9 with TRBJ1-4; 7 bases line up with TRBD1. This CDR3 comprises 15 residues. Trimming at V came to 5 bases and at J to 4 bases, leaving 7 bases not matched to a gene. CDR1 is SEHNR and CDR2 is FQNEAQ in the germline V gene (reference sequence). In DNA, the CDR3 is TGTGCCAGCAGCGAAGACAGGGCGGTTAATGAAAAACTGTTTTTT. This gives the protein CASSEDRAVNEKLFF.

This clonotype was observed at least ten times. The V gene is TRBV2, the J gene TRBJ2-2; no reliable D call. V lost 6 bases and J 3 bases, leaving 14 bases between the germline ends. The CDR3 totals 15 residues. Germline-derived CDR1 and CDR2 are SNHLY and FYNNEI. The CDR3: CASSDPRRDTGELFF. DNA of the CDR3: TGTGCCAGCAGCGACCCCCGCCGGGACACCGGGGAGCTGTTTTTT. The whole variable domain, remainder taken from reference TRBV2 and TRBJ2-2, is EPEVTQTPSHQVTQMGQEVILRCVPISNHLYFYWYRQILGQKVEFLVSFYNNEISEKSEIFDDQFSVERPDGSNFTLKIRSTKLEDSAMYFCASSDPRRDTGELFFGEGSRLTVL.

This clonotype appeared many times. The genes are TRBV2 and TRBJ1-5, with 8 bases identical to TRBD1. Trimming took 0 bases from V and 2 from J; bases not matched to a gene: 3. Germline lookup yields CDR1 SNHLY and CDR2 FYNNEI. The CDR3 contains 16 residues. The CDR3 DNA follows: TGTGCCAGCAGTGAAGCCGCAGGGGGCGGCAATCAGCCCCAGCATTTT. Its protein product is CASSEAAGGGNQPQHF.

This clonotype was found many times. This chain links TRBV7-9 with TRBJ2-5; TRBD2 matches at 9 bases. Per germline, CDR1 SEHNR and CDR2 FQNEAQ (reference sequence). CDR3 size: 15 residues. Germline trimming cut 1 base from V and 4 bases from J; bases unmatched to any gene: 4. Written as DNA, the CDR3 is TGTGCCAGCAGCTTAGTCGCAGCGGGAGGAGAGACCCAGTACTTC. This encodes CASSLVAAGGETQYF.

This clonotype turned up a few times. This chain uses TRBV6-9 with TRBJ2-2; 10 bases match TRBD2. Germline trimming cut 2 bases from V and 8 bases from J; bases unmatched to any gene: 11. This CDR3 has 17 amino acids. The germline CDR1 and CDR2 sequences are MNHGY and SVAAGI. The CDR3, as DNA: TGTGCCAGCAGTTATCGCCTCCTAGCGGGAGAAAGTGGGGAGCTGTTTTTT. This codes for CASSYRLLAGESGELFF.

This clonotype was counted a few times. This chain links TRBV28 with TRBJ2-7; 7 bases agree with TRBD2. The CDR3 runs to 17 residues. CDR1 and CDR2 (germline): MDHEN, SYDVKM. J lost 3 bases, V lost 6 bases, and 17 bases had no gene match. In DNA, the CDR3 is TGTGCCAGCAGCCAAATTGGTCTAGCGGTGCGACTCTACGAGCAGTACTTC. Translating gives CASSQIGLAVRLYEQYF.

About this clonotype itself: A much larger clone differs by one base, so this may be a read error. This sequence joins TRBV6-1 and TRBJ2-1, with 14 bases fitting TRBD2. This CDR3 contains 15 residues. J gave up 8 bases and V 6 bases, and 6 bases lay outside the gene matches. Germline CDR1 reads MNHNS; CDR2 reads SASEGT. The CDR3 region has the DNA TGTGCCAGCAGACCCGGGACTAGCGGGAGTGATGAGCAGTTCTTC. Its translation: CASRPGTSGSDEQFF.

The chain combines TRBV20-1 with TRBJ2-1; 9 bases are a match to TRBD1. CDR3 size: 16 residues. Germline CDR1 is DFQATT and CDR2 is SNEGSKA (reference sequence). The V and J ends lost 6 bases and 1 base, in that order; junction bases with no gene match: 10. CDR3 amino acids: CSALPWGQGSYNEQFF. The CDR3 coding sequence is TGCAGTGCCCTCCCGTGGGGACAGGGTTCCTACAATGAGCAGTTCTTC.

This clonotype was detected ten times or more. The rearrangement uses TRBV7-3 and TRBJ2-3; D not resolved. CDR3 length equals 14 residues. Germline V lookup: CDR1 SGHTA, CDR2 FQGTGA. V dropped 3 bases and J dropped 4 bases, with 11 bases sitting between them. CDR3: CASSLEKASDTQYF. CDR3 bases: TGTGCCAGCAGCTTGGAGAAAGCGTCAGATACGCAGTATTTT. Together with reference TRBV7-3 and TRBJ2-3, the CDR3 gives the full variable domain: GAGVSQTPSNKVTEKGKYVELRCDPISGHTALYWYRQSLGQGPEFLIYFQGTGAADDSGLPNDRFFAVRPEGSVSTLKIQRTERGDSAVYLCASSLEKASDTQYFGPGTRLTVL.

This clonotype was seen repeatedly, ten times or more. J is TRBJ2-3 and V is TRBV2; 10 bases match TRBD2. Germline V gives CDR1 SNHLY, CDR2 FYNNEI. There are 16 residues in the CDR3. V was pared by 6 bases and J by 1 base, with 7 bases of the junction left unmatched. The CDR3 DNA sequence: TGTGCCAGCAGCTTCCCCGGGACTAGCGGCACAGATACGCAGTATTTT. Translated, it gives CASSFPGTSGTDTQYF. Drawing the rest from reference TRBV2 and TRBJ2-3, the complete variable domain is EPEVTQTPSHQVTQMGQEVILRCVPISNHLYFYWYRQILGQKVEFLVSFYNNEISEKSEIFDDQFSVERPDGSNFTLKIRSTKLEDSAMYFCASSFPGTSGTDTQYFGPGTRLTVL.

This clonotype was picked up many times. V usage is TRBV5-1 and J usage is TRBJ2-3, with D hard to call. Germline loops: CDR1 SGHRS, CDR2 YFSETQ. There are 14 residues in the CDR3. V was shortened by 1 base and J by 4 bases, with 10 bases between the two germline ends. The CDR3 loop reads CASSLHRDADTQYF. The DNA for the CDR3 is TGCGCCAGCAGCTTGCACAGAGATGCAGATACGCAGTATTTT.

This clonotype has ten or more counts. The V gene is TRBV5-1, the J gene TRBJ2-1, with D maybe TRBD2 (5 bases). This CDR3 region has 13 residues. Per the germline V gene, CDR1 is SGHRS and CDR2 is YFSETQ. The V end lost 2 bases, the J end lost 6 bases, and 9 bases lay between the germline ends. CDR3 amino acids: CASSFDGLNEQFF. CDR3 in DNA: TGCGCCAGCAGCTTTGACGGACTCAATGAGCAGTTCTTC.

This clonotype was observed many times. The chain recombines TRBV6-1 with TRBJ1-4; 8 bases map to TRBD1. V lost 5 bases to trimming and J lost 3 bases; unmatched junction nucleotides: 2. Germline CDR1 reads MNHNS; CDR2 reads SASEGT. The CDR3 consists of 14 residues. This chain's CDR3 is CASSLTGANEKLFF. The CDR3 DNA sequence: TGTGCCAGCAGTTTGACAGGGGCTAATGAAAAACTGTTTTTT.

This clonotype was recorded many times. The chain combines TRBV10-3 with TRBJ1-2, with 7 bases fitting TRBD1. Germline V lookup: CDR1 ENHRY, CDR2 SYGVKD. There are 16 residues in the CDR3. J lost 0 bases, V lost 6 bases, and 10 bases had no gene match. In DNA, the CDR3 is TGTGCCATCAGCCAAGACAGGGACACGACTAACTATGGCTACACCTTC. Translated, it gives CAISQDRDTTNYGYTF.

This clonotype was recorded many times. The chain combines TRBV27 with TRBJ2-2, with D uncertain. The CDR3 covers 14 residues. The ends were cut back, 5 bases at V and 1 base at J, with 8 bases in the middle. CDR1 and CDR2 (germline): MNHEY, SMNVEV (reference sequence). Here the CDR3 reads CASSAWENTGELFF. The CDR3 DNA reads TGTGCCAGCAGTGCCTGGGAGAACACCGGGGAGCTGTTTTTT.

The CDR3 bases are TGTGCCAGTAGTATAAGGCGATTCACCGGGGAGCTGTTTTTT. It yields the protein CASSIRRFTGELFF. The rearrangement joins TRBV19 to TRBJ2-2; unclear D gene. Germline loops: CDR1 LNHDA, CDR2 SQIVND (reference sequence). The CDR3 contains 14 residues. The germline V and J ends were trimmed by 2 bases and 4 bases, with 8 bases remaining between them.

V usage is TRBV10-2 and J usage is TRBJ2-7; D remains unclear. CDR3 length: 11 amino acids. V shed 8 bases and J shed 7 bases, with 12 bases lying between them. Germline-derived CDR1 and CDR2 are WSHSY and SAAADI. The CDR3 DNA is TGCGCCAGCTTCGGTGGTCAGGAGCAGTACTTC. Translated, it gives CASFGGQEQYF.

The rearrangement uses TRBV6-1 and TRBJ2-6, with D hard to call. V lost 3 bases, J lost 1 base, and 16 bases lay in between. The CDR3 length is 18 residues. Germline loops: CDR1 MNHNS, CDR2 SASEGT. CDR3 loop: CASSDSAIMISGANVLTF. Written as DNA, the CDR3 is TGTGCCAGCAGTGATTCGGCGATCATGATTTCTGGGGCCAACGTCCTGACTTTC.

This clonotype has more than one count but fewer than ten. The chain has TRBV29-1 and TRBJ2-3; 8 positions match TRBD2. The V and J ends lost 0 bases and 5 bases, in that order; junction bases with no gene match: 7. CDR1 SQVTM and CDR2 ANQGSEA come from the germline V gene. The CDR3 covers 15 residues. CDR3: CSVEDRTSGGDTQYF. DNA of the CDR3: TGCAGCGTTGAAGATCGCACTAGCGGAGGAGATACGCAGTATTTT.

This clonotype was counted at least ten times. This chain links TRBV6-5 with TRBJ1-5, with D unresolved. Germline V gives CDR1 MNHEY, CDR2 SVGAGI. Trimming shortened V by 0 bases and J by 4 bases, and 10 bases separated the two germline ends. The CDR3 contains 15 residues. CDR3 DNA sequence: TGTGCCAGCAGTTACTCCCCGGGCGCGAATCAGCCCCAGCATTTT. Its translation is CASSYSPGANQPQHF.